The entry below gives a single T cell receptor (beta chain) sequence along with its context. Its antigen is unidentified. This sample is part of a study of CXCR3-negative and CXCR3-positive naive CD8 T cells. Study-wide findings and caveats: The study found comparably high diversity in both naive subsets and much lower diversity in memory CD8+ cells.

The TRB libraries of cDNA were built by UMI-labeled 5' RACE. TCRdb reworked the 5' RACE reads into one entry per CDR3 protein, no DNA. The specimen's table records 30,000 to 40,000 distinct CDR3 sequences. The germline V gene encodes CDR1 SGHRS and CDR2 YFSETQ. CDR3 length equals 13 residues. The sequenced sample was memory CD8+ T cells from blood. The TCR sequence derives from a human donor in good health. Some clones in this sample may be carry-over from other donors' samples. V gene TRBV5-1 combines with J gene TRBJ2-7. The CDR3 region is CASSLEVSYEQYF.